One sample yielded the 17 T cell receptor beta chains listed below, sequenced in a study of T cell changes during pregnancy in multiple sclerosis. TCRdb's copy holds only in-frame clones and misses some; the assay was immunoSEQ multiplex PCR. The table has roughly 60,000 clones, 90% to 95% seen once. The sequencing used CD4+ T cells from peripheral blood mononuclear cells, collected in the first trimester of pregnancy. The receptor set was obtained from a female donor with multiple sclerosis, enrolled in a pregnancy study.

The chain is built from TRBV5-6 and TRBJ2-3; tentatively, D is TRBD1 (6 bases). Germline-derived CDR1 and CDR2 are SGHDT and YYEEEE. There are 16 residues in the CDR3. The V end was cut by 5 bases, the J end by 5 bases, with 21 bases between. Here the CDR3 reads CASSFGVNRDVDTQYF. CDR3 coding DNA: TGTGCCAGCAGTTTTGGGGTAAACAGGGACGTAGATACGCAGTATTTT. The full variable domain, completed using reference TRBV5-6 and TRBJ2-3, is DAGVTQSPTHLIKTRGQQVTLRCSPKSGHDTVSWYQQALGQGPQFIFQYYEEEERQRGNFPDRFSGHQFPNYSSELNVNALLLGDSALYLCASSFGVNRDVDTQYFGPGTRLTVL.

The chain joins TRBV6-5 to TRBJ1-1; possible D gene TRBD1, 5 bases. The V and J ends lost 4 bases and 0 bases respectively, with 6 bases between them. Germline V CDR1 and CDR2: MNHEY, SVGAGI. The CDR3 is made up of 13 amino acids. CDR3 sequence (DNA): TGTGCCAGCAGTTTGGACATGAACACTGAAGCTTTCTTT. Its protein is CASSLDMNTEAFF.

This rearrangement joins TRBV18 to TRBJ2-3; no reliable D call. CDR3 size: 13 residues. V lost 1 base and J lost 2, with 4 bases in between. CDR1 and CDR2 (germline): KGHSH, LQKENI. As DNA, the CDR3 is TGTGCCAGCTCACCACTTAACACAGATACGCAGTATTTT. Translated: CASSPLNTDTQYF.

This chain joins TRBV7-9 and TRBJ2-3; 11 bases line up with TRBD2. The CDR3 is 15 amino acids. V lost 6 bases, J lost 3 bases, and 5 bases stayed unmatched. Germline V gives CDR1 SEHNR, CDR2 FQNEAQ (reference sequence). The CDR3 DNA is TGTGCCAGCAGTCGACTAGCGGGGTATACAGATACGCAGTATTTT. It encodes CASSRLAGYTDTQYF.

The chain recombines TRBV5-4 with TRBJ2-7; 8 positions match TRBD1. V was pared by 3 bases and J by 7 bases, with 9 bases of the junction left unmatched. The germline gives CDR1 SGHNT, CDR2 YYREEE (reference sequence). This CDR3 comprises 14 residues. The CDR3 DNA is TGTGCCAGCAGCTCGCCCAGGGGGCTAGGGGAGCAGTACTTC. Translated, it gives CASSSPRGLGEQYF.

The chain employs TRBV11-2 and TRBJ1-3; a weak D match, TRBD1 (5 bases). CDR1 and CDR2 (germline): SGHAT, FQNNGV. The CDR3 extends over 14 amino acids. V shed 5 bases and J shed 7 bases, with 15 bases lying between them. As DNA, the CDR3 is TGTGCCAGCAGCCCCTTGGGGGGGAGTAACACCATATATTTT. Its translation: CASSPLGGSNTIYF.

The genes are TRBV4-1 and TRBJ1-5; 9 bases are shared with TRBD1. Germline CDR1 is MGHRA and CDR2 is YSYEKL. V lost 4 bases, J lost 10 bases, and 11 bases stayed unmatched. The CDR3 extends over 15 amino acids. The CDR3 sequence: CASSLDRQGVNPQHF. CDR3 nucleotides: TGCGCCAGCAGCCTCGACAGACAGGGGGTAAATCCCCAGCATTTT.

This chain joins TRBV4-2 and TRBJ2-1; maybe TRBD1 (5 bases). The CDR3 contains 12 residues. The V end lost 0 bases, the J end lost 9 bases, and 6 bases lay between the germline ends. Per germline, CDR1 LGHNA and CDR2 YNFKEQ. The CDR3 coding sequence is TGTGCCAGCAGCCAAGATCAGGGTGAGCAGTTCTTC. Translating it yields CASSQDQGEQFF.

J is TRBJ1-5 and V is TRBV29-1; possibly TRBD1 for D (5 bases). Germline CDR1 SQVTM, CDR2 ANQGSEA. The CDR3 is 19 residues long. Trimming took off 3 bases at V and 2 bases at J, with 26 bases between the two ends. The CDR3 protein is CSVDTAGGLRVYGNQPQHF. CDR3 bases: TGCAGCGTTGATACCGCGGGGGGTCTAAGAGTATACGGCAATCAGCCCCAGCATTTT.

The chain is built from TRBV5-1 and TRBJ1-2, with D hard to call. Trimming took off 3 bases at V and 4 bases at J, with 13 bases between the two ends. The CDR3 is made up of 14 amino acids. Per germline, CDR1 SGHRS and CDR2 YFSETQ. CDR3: CASSSGDGIYGYTF. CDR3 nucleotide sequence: TGCGCCAGCAGCTCGGGAGACGGGATCTATGGCTACACCTTC.

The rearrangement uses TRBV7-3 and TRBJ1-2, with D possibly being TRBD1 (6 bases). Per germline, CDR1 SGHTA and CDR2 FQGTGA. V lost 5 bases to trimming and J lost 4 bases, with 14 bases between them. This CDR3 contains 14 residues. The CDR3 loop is CASSLGSGVYGYTF. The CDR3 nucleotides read TGTGCCAGCAGCCTAGGTTCAGGGGTCTATGGCTACACCTTC.

The CDR3 bases are TGTGCCAGCAGGTTTACGGGGGGGACTGAAGCTTTCTTT. This translates into CASRFTGGTEAFF. The chain has TRBV6-5 and TRBJ1-1; D possibly corresponds to TRBD1 (5 bases). This CDR3 has 13 residues. Germline assignment: CDR1 MNHEY and CDR2 SVGAGI. Trimming stripped 6 bases from V and 5 bases from J, with 13 bases between.

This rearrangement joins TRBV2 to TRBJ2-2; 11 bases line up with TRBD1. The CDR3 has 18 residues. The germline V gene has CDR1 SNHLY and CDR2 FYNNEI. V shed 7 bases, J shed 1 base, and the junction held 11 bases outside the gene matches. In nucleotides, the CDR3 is TGTGCCAGCAAGGGACAGGGGGGTCTTAGTAAGAACACCGGGGAGCTGTTTTTT. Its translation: CASKGQGGLSKNTGELFF.

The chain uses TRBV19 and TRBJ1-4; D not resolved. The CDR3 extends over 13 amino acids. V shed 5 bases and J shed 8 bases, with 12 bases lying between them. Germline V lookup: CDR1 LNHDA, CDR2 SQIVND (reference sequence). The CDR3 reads CASSPNEAEKLFF. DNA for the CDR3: TGTGCCAGTAGTCCGAATGAGGCGGAAAAACTGTTTTTT.

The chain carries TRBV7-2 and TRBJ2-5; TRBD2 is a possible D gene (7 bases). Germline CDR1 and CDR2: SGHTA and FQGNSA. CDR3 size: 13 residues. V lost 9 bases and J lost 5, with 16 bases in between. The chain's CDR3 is CASQLGGAETQYF. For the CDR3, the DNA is TGTGCCAGTCAACTAGGGGGGGCGGAGACCCAGTACTTC.

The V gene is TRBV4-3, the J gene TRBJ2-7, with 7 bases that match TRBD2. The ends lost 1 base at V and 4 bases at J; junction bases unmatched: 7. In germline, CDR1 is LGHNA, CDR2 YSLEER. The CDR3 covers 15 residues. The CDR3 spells CASSQASGRGYEQYF. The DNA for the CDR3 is TGCGCCAGCAGCCAAGCTAGCGGAAGGGGTTACGAGCAGTACTTC.

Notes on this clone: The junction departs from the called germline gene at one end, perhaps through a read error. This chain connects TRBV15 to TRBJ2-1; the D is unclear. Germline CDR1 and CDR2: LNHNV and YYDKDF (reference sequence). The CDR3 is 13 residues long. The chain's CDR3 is CATSRVTINAQFF. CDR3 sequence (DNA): TGTGCCACCAGCAGAGTCACAATCAATGCGCAGTTCTTC.